The rows below give T cell receptor beta chains drawn from one sample of a study of cytomegalovirus exposure and HLA in healthy donors. Sequencing used immunoSEQ multiplex PCR; TCRdb keeps in-frame clones, though not all of them. The sample has approximately 200,000 clones; around 84% are singletons. Sequenced sample: PBMCs. These TCRs come from a man aged 18 to 29 in good health and CMV-seropositive. Each CDR3 is given with its conserved first and last residue. A D gene is named only where the DNA matches it firmly. Only part of the rows carry a size: once, few, many, or a class if the clone is expanded.

CDR3: CASSVGGGEQYF
DNA: TGTGCCAGCAGCGTGGGCGGGGGCGAGCAGTACTTC
V: TRBV7-3
size: NA
J: TRBJ2-7
D: TRBD2
length: 12

CDR3: CASSLVGGITDTQYF
DNA: TGTGCCAGCAGCTTAGTCGGCGGTATCACAGATACGCAGTATTTT
V: TRBV7-3
size: NA
J: TRBJ2-3
D: NA
length: 15

CDR3: CASSDRIGLAGAYEQYF
DNA: TGTGCCAGCAGCGACCGTATCGGACTAGCGGGGGCCTACGAGCAGTACTTC
V: TRBV9
size: NA
J: TRBJ2-7
D: TRBD2
length: 17

CDR3: CAWSLGPYEQYF
DNA: TGTGCCTGGAGTCTGGGCCCTTACGAGCAGTACTTC
V: TRBV30
size: NA
J: TRBJ2-7
D: NA
length: 12

CDR3: CASSLAGGGSYEQYF
DNA: TGTGCCAGCAGCTTGGCTGGGGGGGGTTCCTACGAGCAGTACTTC
V: TRBV5-4
size: once
J: TRBJ2-7
D: TRBD2
length: 15

CDR3: CASSGRGSYEQYF
DNA: TGTGCCAGCTCTGGGCGGGGGTCCTACGAGCAGTACTTC
V: TRBV5-4
size: NA
J: TRBJ2-7
D: TRBD2
length: 13

CDR3: CASSGTSGRSKNIQYF
DNA: TGTGCCAGCAGTGGGACTAGCGGGAGATCCAAAAACATTCAGTACTTC
V: TRBV6-1
size: NA
J: TRBJ2-4
D: TRBD2
length: 16

CDR3: CASSLWGRPGNTGELFF
DNA: TGTGCCAGCAGTTTATGGGGCCGCCCTGGGAACACCGGGGAGCTGTTTTTT
V: TRBV28
size: once
J: TRBJ2-2
D: NA
length: 17

CDR3: CASSADRFPYEQYF
DNA: TGTGCCAGCAGTGCAGACAGGTTTCCCTACGAGCAGTACTTC
V: TRBV6-5
size: NA
J: TRBJ2-7
D: NA
length: 14

CDR3: CASSYAGLGDTQYF
DNA: TGTGCCAGCAGTTACGCCGGACTTGGAGATACGCAGTATTTT
V: TRBV6-5
size: NA
J: TRBJ2-3
D: NA
length: 14

CDR3: CASSNKGQSGNQPQHF
DNA: TGTGCCAGTAGTAACAAGGGACAGTCGGGCAATCAGCCCCAGCATTTT
V: TRBV19
size: once
J: TRBJ1-5
D: TRBD1
length: 16

CDR3: CASSGGLAAYNEQFF
DNA: TGTGCCAGCAGCGGGGGACTAGCGGCCTACAATGAGCAGTTCTTC
V: TRBV9
size: NA
J: TRBJ2-1
D: TRBD2
length: 15

CDR3: CASSNRTGDTEAFF
DNA: TGTGCCAGCAGCAATAGGACAGGGGACACTGAAGCTTTCTTT
V: TRBV21-1
size: NA
J: TRBJ1-1
D: NA
length: 14

CDR3: CAIATSYPQGTQYF
DNA: TGTGCCATCGCTACTAGCTACCCACAAGGTACGCAGTATTTT
V: TRBV6-1
size: NA
J: TRBJ2-3
D: NA
length: 14

CDR3: CASSQDSGSAIGELFF
DNA: TGCGCCAGCAGCCAAGATTCAGGGTCGGCGATCGGGGAGCTGTTTTTT
V: TRBV4-1
size: NA
J: TRBJ2-2
D: NA
length: 16

CDR3: CASSWGLAGVAIF
DNA: TGTGCCAGCAGTTGGGGACTAGCGGGAGTGGCGATCTTC
V: TRBV27
size: NA
J: TRBJ2-1
D: TRBD2
length: 13

CDR3: CASSQGVIGELFF
DNA: TGCGCCAGCAGCCAAGGAGTAATCGGGGAGCTGTTTTTT
V: TRBV4-3
size: NA
J: TRBJ2-2
D: NA
length: 13

CDR3: CASSESAGQGNYEQYF
DNA: TGCGCCAGCAGTGAGTCAGCGGGACAGGGGAACTACGAGCAGTACTTC
V: TRBV10-1
size: few
J: TRBJ2-7
D: TRBD1
length: 16

CDR3: CASSSRDREDNEQFF
DNA: TGTGCCAGCAGTTCACGGGACAGGGAGGACAATGAGCAGTTCTTC
V: TRBV11-1
size: once
J: TRBJ2-1
D: TRBD1
length: 15

CDR3: CASRIEGLTGGVVTGELFF
DNA: TGTGCCAGCAGAATTGAGGGACTGACAGGGGGCGTAGTAACCGGGGAGCTGTTTTTT
V: TRBV27
size: NA
J: TRBJ2-2
D: TRBD1
length: 19

CDR3: CASSGQGSEKLFF
DNA: TGTGCCAGCAGTGGACAGGGGAGTGAAAAACTGTTTTTT
V: TRBV6-5
size: once
J: TRBJ1-4
D: TRBD1
length: 13

CDR3: CASSVRGAEGDQPQHF
DNA: TGTGCCAGCAGTGTTCGCGGGGCCGAAGGGGATCAGCCCCAGCATTTT
V: TRBV2
size: few
J: TRBJ1-5
D: NA
length: 16

CDR3: CASSEAAGGPGEQFF
DNA: TGTGCCAGCAGTGAAGCGGCGGGAGGCCCCGGGGAGCAGTTCTTC
V: TRBV6-1
size: many
J: TRBJ2-1
D: TRBD2
length: 15

CDR3: CASSRAGMGNIQYF
DNA: TGTGCCAGTAGTAGGGCCGGAATGGGAAACATTCAGTACTTC
V: TRBV19
size: NA
J: TRBJ2-4
D: NA
length: 14

CDR3: CASSEGLAGVLSYNEQFF
DNA: TGCGCCAGCAGCGAGGGACTAGCGGGAGTATTGTCCTACAATGAGCAGTTCTTC
V: TRBV5-1
size: once
J: TRBJ2-1
D: TRBD2
length: 18

CDR3: CASSLASVVSYEQYF
DNA: TGTGCCAGCAGCTTGGCCTCAGTTGTCTCCTACGAGCAGTACTTC
V: TRBV5-6
size: NA
J: TRBJ2-7
D: NA
length: 15

CDR3: CASSQDGRVPGEQYF
DNA: TGCGCCAGCAGCCAAGATGGGAGGGTCCCTGGGGAGCAGTACTTC
V: TRBV4-3
size: NA
J: TRBJ2-7
D: TRBD2
length: 15

CDR3: CASSSFSGTAYEQYF
DNA: TGTGCCAGCAGTTCCTTTTCCGGGACAGCTTACGAGCAGTACTTC
V: TRBV28
size: NA
J: TRBJ2-7
D: TRBD1
length: 15

CDR3: CASSLPLTEAFF
DNA: TGTGCCAGCAGCTTGCCCCTAACTGAAGCTTTCTTT
V: TRBV5-6
size: NA
J: TRBJ1-1
D: NA
length: 12

CDR3: CASSLADWETQYF
DNA: TGTGCCAGCAGTTTAGCTGACTGGGAGACCCAGTACTTC
V: TRBV28
size: NA
J: TRBJ2-5
D: NA
length: 13

CDR3: CASSVVTGGSGANVLTF
DNA: TGTGCCAGCAGCGTAGTAACAGGGGGCTCTGGGGCCAACGTCCTGACTTTC
V: TRBV9
size: NA
J: TRBJ2-6
D: TRBD1
length: 17

CDR3: CASSVGQQRPTNEKLFF
DNA: TGTGCCAGCAGCGTAGGACAGCAACGACCAACTAATGAAAAACTGTTTTTT
V: TRBV9
size: NA
J: TRBJ1-4
D: NA
length: 17

CDR3: CSITGAGDTEAFF
DNA: TGCAGCATTACTGGGGCGGGGGACACTGAAGCTTTCTTT
V: TRBV29-1
size: NA
J: TRBJ1-1
D: NA
length: 13

CDR3: CASSPSTGLVIRFDEQYF
DNA: TGTGCCAGCAGTCCCTCCACGGGACTAGTCATCCGGTTTGACGAGCAGTACTTC
V: TRBV27
size: NA
J: TRBJ2-7
D: TRBD2
length: 18

CDR3: CASSPQQGGAFF
DNA: TGTGCCAGCTCACCCCAACAGGGGGGAGCTTTCTTT
V: TRBV18
size: NA
J: TRBJ1-1
D: TRBD1
length: 12

CDR3: CASSLGGRTYEQYF
DNA: TGTGCCAGCAGTTTAGGAGGCAGGACCTACGAGCAGTACTTC
V: TRBV27
size: NA
J: TRBJ2-7
D: NA
length: 14

CDR3: CASSLTGVTGELFF
DNA: TGCGCCAGCAGCCTGACGGGGGTCACCGGGGAGCTGTTTTTT
V: TRBV4-1
size: few
J: TRBJ2-2
D: NA
length: 14

CDR3: CASSKRTDQNEKLFF
DNA: TGTGCCAGTAGTAAGCGGACAGACCAAAATGAAAAACTGTTTTTT
V: TRBV19
size: NA
J: TRBJ1-4
D: NA
length: 15

CDR3: CASSIGREAEKLFF
DNA: TGTGCCAGTAGTATCGGCAGGGAGGCTGAAAAACTGTTTTTT
V: TRBV19
size: NA
J: TRBJ1-4
D: NA
length: 14

CDR3: CASSFSTGIEQYF
DNA: TGTGCCAGCAGTTTTTCAACAGGGATCGAGCAGTACTTC
V: TRBV27
size: NA
J: TRBJ2-7
D: NA
length: 13

CDR3: CASRDSGTGNEQFF
DNA: TGTGCCAGCAGGGACAGCGGGACGGGCAATGAGCAGTTCTTC
V: TRBV28
size: once
J: TRBJ2-1
D: NA
length: 14

CDR3: CASSSGQGSYNEQFF
DNA: TGTGCCAGCAGTTCAGGACAGGGGTCCTACAATGAGCAGTTCTTC
V: TRBV27
size: NA
J: TRBJ2-1
D: TRBD1
length: 15

CDR3: CASSLRAGHQETQYF
DNA: TGTGCCAGCAGCTTAAGGGCGGGACACCAAGAGACCCAGTACTTC
V: TRBV7-9
size: NA
J: TRBJ2-5
D: NA
length: 15

CDR3: CASSVAAGPNYEQYF
DNA: TGTGCCAGCAGCGTAGCGGCGGGACCAAACTACGAGCAGTACTTC
V: TRBV9
size: once
J: TRBJ2-7
D: NA
length: 15